This entry describes one T cell receptor beta chain. Its antigen is undetermined. Autoimmune disease history or systemic immunosuppression led to patients being barred. The trim removed 1 base at V and 4 bases at J, leaving 11 bases unmatched. Germline lookup yields CDR1 LGHNA and CDR2 YNFKEQ. This CDR3 spans 18 amino acids. Profiling relied on immunoSEQ multiplex PCR, and the TCRdb table lists in-frame clones only, not all of them. The table has about 80,000 clones, 84% seen once. The sample originates from a study of OX40 agonist ivuxolimab in advanced cancers. Study overall: Ivuxolimab is a fully human IgG2 antibody that activates OX40 (CD134). Among those enrolled, mean age was about 63 years (range roughly 20 to 79) and 82.7% were male. Points from the study as a whole: The study observed clonal expansion of CD4+ and CD8+ blood T cells by week 6 at 0.1 to 3.0 mg/kg.

Sample: CD4+ or CD8+ T cells sorted from blood, taken in a trial of the OX40 agonist ivuxolimab. This clonotype was obtained from an adult with an advanced solid tumor such as melanoma, head and neck, liver or kidney cancer. J is TRBJ2-1 and V is TRBV4-2; 9 nucleotides agree with TRBD2. CDR3 residues: CASSQGPSRGGVYNEQFF. DNA of the CDR3: TGTGCCAGCAGCCAAGGTCCTTCACGCGGGGGGGTATACAATGAGCAGTTCTTC.